The present T cell receptor beta chain was sequenced within a study of cytomegalovirus exposure and HLA in healthy donors. Study information: Earlier work reported approximately 110 million unique TCR beta sequences from about 190 million T cells.

Concerning this clone: The antigen is undetermined.

Healthy individuals who donated bone marrow served as the donors. The study sampled nominally healthy donors, though unrecorded immune exposures were likely. In the PCR, 60 Vbeta and 13 Jbeta primers were used. Generated by immunoSEQ multiplex PCR, the TCRdb table keeps only in-frame clones and is missing some. The data hold about 170,000 clones, with 73% observed a single time. Unmatched junction bases numbered 5, after V lost 5 bases and J lost 2 bases. Germline V CDR1 and CDR2: SEHNR, FQNEAQ (reference sequence). The CDR3 contains 15 residues. Study outcomes and limitations: One cluster of highly shared sequence variants probably arose as a sequencing artifact.

This sequence originates from a woman between 18 and 29 years old in good health and CMV-seropositive. This chain joins TRBV7-9 and TRBJ2-7; 11 nucleotides match TRBD2. The specimen sequenced was PBMCs. CDR3 residues: CASSLSGGGTYEQYF. DNA for the CDR3: TGTGCCAGCAGCCTTAGCGGGGGGGGTACCTACGAGCAGTACTTC.